Listed below are T cell receptor beta chains from one sample, sequenced in a study of blood T cell repertoires in COVID-19. Here immunoSEQ multiplex PCR was the method, and the copy in TCRdb shows in-frame clones only, minus some. The sample has about 68,000 clones; 79% are singletons. Sequenced: peripheral blood. The source of these receptors is a woman aged 55-69 years with acute or convalescent COVID-19. The CDR3 runs from the conserved cysteine through the conserved F or W. The order of the fields is clone size, V gene, D gene, J gene, CDR3 protein, CDR3 DNA. A D gene is named only where the DNA matches it firmly. Not every row has a clone size; where given, it reads once, few, many or a size class.

-	TRBV18	TRBD1	TRBJ2-7	CASSPFSGTGSHEQYF	TGTGCCAGCTCACCGTTTTCCGGGACAGGGTCCCACGAGCAGTACTTC
-	TRBV28	-	TRBJ1-2	CASSFQQYGYTF	TGTGCCAGCAGTTTTCAACAGTATGGCTACACCTTC
few	TRBV10-3	-	TRBJ1-5	CAIGRGGGNQPQHF	TGTGCCATCGGTCGCGGGGGCGGCAATCAGCCCCAGCATTTT
-	TRBV5-1	-	TRBJ2-1	CASSLVAESSYNEQFF	TGCGCCAGCAGCTTGGTGGCTGAAAGCTCCTACAATGAGCAGTTCTTC
-	TRBV5-1	TRBD2	TRBJ2-2	CASRLAGSNTGELFF	TGCGCCAGCAGACTAGCGGGGTCGAACACCGGGGAGCTGTTTTTT
-	TRBV7-8	TRBD1	TRBJ2-7	CASSPAGTGAGEQYF	TGTGCCAGCAGCCCTGCCGGGACAGGGGCTGGCGAGCAGTACTTC
-	TRBV4-1	TRBD1	TRBJ1-6	CASSQDDRGDSPLHF	TGCGCCAGCAGCCAAGACGACAGGGGGGATTCACCCCTCCACTTT
-	TRBV10-1	-	TRBJ1-1	CASSEPGNTEAFF	TGCGCCAGCAGTGAGCCCGGGAACACTGAAGCTTTCTTT
-	TRBV2	TRBD1	TRBJ2-7	CASSVPGGRSYEQYF	TGTGCCAGCAGTGTCCCAGGGGGCAGGTCCTACGAGCAGTACTTC
-	TRBV6-5	-	TRBJ1-6	CASSSPRGVDNSPLHF	TGTGCCAGCAGTTCCCCAAGGGGCGTCGATAATTCACCCCTCCACTTT
-	TRBV7-8	TRBD2	TRBJ2-5	CASTLGGGGRETQYF	TGTGCCAGCACCCTGGGAGGCGGGGGGCGCGAGACCCAGTACTTC
-	TRBV6-5	-	TRBJ1-2	CASRRDSAYGYTF	TGTGCCAGCAGAAGAGACAGTGCCTATGGCTACACCTTC
-	TRBV2	TRBD2	TRBJ2-7	CARGLAGTREQYF	TGTGCCCGAGGACTAGCGGGGACAAGGGAGCAGTACTTC
-	TRBV5-1	TRBD2	TRBJ2-1	CASSSGLAVYNEQFF	TGCGCCAGCAGCTCCGGACTAGCGGTATACAATGAGCAGTTCTTC
-	TRBV28	TRBD2	TRBJ2-5	CASSLPGAGGMYQETQYF	TGTGCCAGCAGTTTACCCGGAGCGGGGGGAATGTACCAAGAGACCCAGTACTTC
-	TRBV13	TRBD2	TRBJ2-1	CASSLTSGGIPSYNEQFF	TGTGCCAGCAGCTTGACTAGCGGGGGGATCCCCTCCTACAATGAGCAGTTCTTC
many	TRBV3-1/TRBV3-2	-	TRBJ2-5	CASSQAAGREETQYF	TGTGCCAGCAGCCAAGCCGCAGGCAGAGAAGAGACCCAGTACTTC
-	TRBV6-1	-	TRBJ2-1	CASSEWGDYNEQFF	TGTGCCAGCAGTGAATGGGGGGACTACAATGAGCAGTTCTTC
-	TRBV27	-	TRBJ2-7	CASSLSGASYEQYF	TGTGCCAGCAGTTTATCTGGGGCAAGCTACGAGCAGTACTTC
few	TRBV4-1	TRBD1	TRBJ1-1	CASQGVMENTEAFF	TGCGCCAGCCAGGGGGTCATGGAGAACACTGAAGCTTTCTTT